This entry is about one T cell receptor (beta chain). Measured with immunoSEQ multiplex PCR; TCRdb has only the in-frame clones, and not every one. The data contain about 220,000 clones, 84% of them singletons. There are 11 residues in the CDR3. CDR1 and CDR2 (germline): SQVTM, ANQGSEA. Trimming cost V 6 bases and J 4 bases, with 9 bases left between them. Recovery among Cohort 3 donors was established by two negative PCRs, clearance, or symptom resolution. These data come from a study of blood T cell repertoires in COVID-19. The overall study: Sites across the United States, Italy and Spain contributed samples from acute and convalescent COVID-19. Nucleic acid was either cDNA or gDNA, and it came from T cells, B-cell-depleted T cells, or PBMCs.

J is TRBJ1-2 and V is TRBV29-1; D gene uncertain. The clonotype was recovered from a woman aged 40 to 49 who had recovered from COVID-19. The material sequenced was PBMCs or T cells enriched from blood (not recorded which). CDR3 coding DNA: TGCAGCGTGGGGAGGAGCTATGGCTACACCTTC. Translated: CSVGRSYGYTF.